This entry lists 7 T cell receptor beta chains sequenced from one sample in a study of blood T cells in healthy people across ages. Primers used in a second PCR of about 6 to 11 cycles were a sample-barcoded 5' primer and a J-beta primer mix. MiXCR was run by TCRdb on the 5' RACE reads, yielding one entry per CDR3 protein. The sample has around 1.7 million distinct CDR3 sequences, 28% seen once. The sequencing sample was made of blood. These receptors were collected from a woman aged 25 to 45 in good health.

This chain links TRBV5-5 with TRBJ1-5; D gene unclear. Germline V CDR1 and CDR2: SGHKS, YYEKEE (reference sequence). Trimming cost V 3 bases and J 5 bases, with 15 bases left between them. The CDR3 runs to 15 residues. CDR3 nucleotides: TGTGCCAGCAGCTCGGGCTCGCAAAGAGATCAGCCCCAGCATTTT. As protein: CASSSGSQRDQPQHF.

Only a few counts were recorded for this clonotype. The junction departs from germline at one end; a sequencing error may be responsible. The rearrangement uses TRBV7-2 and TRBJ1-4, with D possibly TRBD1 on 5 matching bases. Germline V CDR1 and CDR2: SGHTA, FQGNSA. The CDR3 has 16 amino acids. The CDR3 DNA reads TGTGTCAGCAGCTCGCCGGGACGCAGGACTAATGAAAAACTGTTTTTT. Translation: CVSSSPGRRTNEKLFF.

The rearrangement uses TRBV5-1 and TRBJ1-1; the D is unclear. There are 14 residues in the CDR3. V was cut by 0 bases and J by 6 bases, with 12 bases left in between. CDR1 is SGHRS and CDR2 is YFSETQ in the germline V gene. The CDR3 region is CASSLAGFSPEAFF. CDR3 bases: TGCGCCAGCAGCTTGGCCGGTTTCAGCCCTGAAGCTTTCTTT.

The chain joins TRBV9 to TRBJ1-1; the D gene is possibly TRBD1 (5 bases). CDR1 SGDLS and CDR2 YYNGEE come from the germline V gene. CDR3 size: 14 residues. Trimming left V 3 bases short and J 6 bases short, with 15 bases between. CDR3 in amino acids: CASSDSGEGAEAFF. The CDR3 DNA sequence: TGTGCCAGCAGCGATTCCGGGGAAGGGGCTGAAGCTTTCTTT.

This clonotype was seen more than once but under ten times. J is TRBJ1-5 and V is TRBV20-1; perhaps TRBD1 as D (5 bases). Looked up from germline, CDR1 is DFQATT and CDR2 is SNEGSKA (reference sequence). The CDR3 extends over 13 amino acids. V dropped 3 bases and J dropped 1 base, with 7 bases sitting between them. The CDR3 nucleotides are TGCAGTGCTAGTTGGGGGAGCAATCAGCCCCAGCATTTT. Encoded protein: CSASWGSNQPQHF.

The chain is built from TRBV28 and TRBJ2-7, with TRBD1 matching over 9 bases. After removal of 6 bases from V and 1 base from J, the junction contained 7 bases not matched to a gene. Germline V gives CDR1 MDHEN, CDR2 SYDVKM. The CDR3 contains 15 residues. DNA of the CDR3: TGTGCCAGCAGGGGCCCCGGGACAGGGTCCTACGAGCAGTACTTC. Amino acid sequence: CASRGPGTGSYEQYF.

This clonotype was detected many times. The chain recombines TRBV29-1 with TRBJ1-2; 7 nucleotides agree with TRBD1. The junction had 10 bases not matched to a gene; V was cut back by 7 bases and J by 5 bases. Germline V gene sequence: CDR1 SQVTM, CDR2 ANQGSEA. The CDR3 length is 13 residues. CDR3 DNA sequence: TGCAGCGCGGGACAGCAGGCCTCTTATGGCTACACCTTC. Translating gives CSAGQQASYGYTF.